This TCR beta chain was captured by sequencing in a study of blood T cell repertoires in COVID-19. J was trimmed by 8 bases and V by 4 bases; bases with no gene match: 8. Germline loops: CDR1 MNHEY, CDR2 SMNVEV (reference sequence). The CDR3 runs to 15 residues. During active infection, Seattle patients enrolled and were then monitored through disease. In the authors' workflow: Reference gene primer amplification gave estimated nucleated cell counts. This table comes from immunoSEQ multiplex PCR, and its TCRdb copy is limited to in-frame clones, with some not included. V and J calls and clone size are those listed in that table; D and trimming were worked out from the DNA. Here the sample spans 95,000 to 120,000 clones, more than 70% being singletons.

V gene TRBV27 combines with J gene TRBJ1-6; 7 bases agree with TRBD1. This receptor was identified in a woman in her sixties or seventies with COVID-19, enrolled during active disease. What was sequenced was peripheral blood. The CDR3: CASSSRQGSHSPLHF. The CDR3 region has the DNA TGTGCCAGCAGTTCTAGACAGGGCTCCCATTCACCCCTCCACTTT.